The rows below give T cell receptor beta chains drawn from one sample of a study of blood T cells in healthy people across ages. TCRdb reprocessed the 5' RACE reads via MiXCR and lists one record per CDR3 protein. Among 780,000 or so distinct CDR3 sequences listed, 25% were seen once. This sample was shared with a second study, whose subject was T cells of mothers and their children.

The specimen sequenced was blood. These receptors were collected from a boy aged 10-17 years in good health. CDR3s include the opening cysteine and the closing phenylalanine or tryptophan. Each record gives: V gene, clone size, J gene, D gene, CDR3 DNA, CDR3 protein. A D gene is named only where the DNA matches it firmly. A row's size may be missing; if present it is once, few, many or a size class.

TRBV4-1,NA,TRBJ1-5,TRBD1,TGCGCCAGCAGCCAAGAGGGGCCCCGGACAGGGGGCTATCAGCCCCAGCATTTT,CASSQEGPRTGGYQPQHF
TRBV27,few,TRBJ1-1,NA,TGTGCCAGCAGTTGGACAGATAACACTGAAGCTTTCTTT,CASSWTDNTEAFF
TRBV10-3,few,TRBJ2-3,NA,TGTGCCATCAGCGGACGAAAAGATACGCAGTATTTT,CAISGRKDTQYF
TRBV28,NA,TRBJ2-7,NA,TGTGCCAGCAGTTTACCAAAAACCAAGTGGGGGCTCCTTGGTGAGCAGTACTTC,CASSLPKTKWGLLGEQYF
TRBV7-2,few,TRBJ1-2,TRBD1,TGTGCCAGCAGCTTAACTGGGGACAGTCGAAACTATGGCTACACCTTC,CASSLTGDSRNYGYTF
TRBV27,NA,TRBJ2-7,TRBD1,TGTGTCAGCAGTCTTTATGGCGGGACAGGGGCGAACGAGCAGTACTTC,CVSSLYGGTGANEQYF
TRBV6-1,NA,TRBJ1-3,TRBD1,TGTGCCAGCAGCGACCCGGTGCGGGACAGAGGAAACACCATATATTTT,CASSDPVRDRGNTIYF
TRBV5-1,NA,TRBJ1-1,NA,TGCGCCAGCAGCTTTGAGGGCGCTGAAGCTTTCTTT,CASSFEGAEAFF
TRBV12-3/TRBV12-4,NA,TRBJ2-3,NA,TGTGCCAGCAGTTTTGGGCCAGATACGCAGTATTTT,CASSFGPDTQYF
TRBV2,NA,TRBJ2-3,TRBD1,TGTGCCAGCAGTGAGGACAGGGGATTGATTACAGATACGCAGTATTTT,CASSEDRGLITDTQYF
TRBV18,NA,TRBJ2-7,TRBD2,TGTGCCGGCTCGGGGACTAGCGGATTCTACGAGCAGTACTTC,CAGSGTSGFYEQYF
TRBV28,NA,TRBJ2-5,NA,TGTGCCAGCACCGGGACCATCCAAGAGACCCAGTACTTC,CASTGTIQETQYF
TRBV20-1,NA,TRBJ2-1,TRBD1,TGCAGTGCCGACCGGGACAGGGCTATCAATGAGCAGTTCTTC,CSADRDRAINEQFF
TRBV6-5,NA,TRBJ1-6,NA,TGTGCCAGCAGTCGACAGCGCTATAATTCACCCCTCCACTTT,CASSRQRYNSPLHF
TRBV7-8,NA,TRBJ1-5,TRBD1,TGTGCCAGCAGCTTAGAGGATTCGGACAGGGCCGATCAGCCCCAGCATTTT,CASSLEDSDRADQPQHF
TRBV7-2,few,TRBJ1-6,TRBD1,TGTGCCAGCAGTCTAGAGGGGACAGGGAGTTACTCACCCCTCCACTTT,CASSLEGTGSYSPLHF
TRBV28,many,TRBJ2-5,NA,TGTGCCAGCAGTTTACTACCGGGACAAGAGACCCAGTACTTC,CASSLLPGQETQYF
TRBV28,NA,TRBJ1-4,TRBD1,TGTGCCAGCAGTCCCGCCGGGGACAGGGCCGAAAAACTGTTTTTT,CASSPAGDRAEKLFF
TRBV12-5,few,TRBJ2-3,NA,TGTGCTAGTGGTTTGGTCTCTATGGGGCTAGATACGCAGTATTTT,CASGLVSMGLDTQYF
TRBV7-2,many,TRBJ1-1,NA,TGTGCCAGCAGCTTGACAAACACTGAAGCTTTCTTT,CASSLTNTEAFF
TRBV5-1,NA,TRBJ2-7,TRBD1,TGCGCCAGCAGCTTGGTTCCGGGACAGGGCTTTTACGAGCAGTACTTC,CASSLVPGQGFYEQYF
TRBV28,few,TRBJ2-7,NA,TGTGCCAGCAGGGGGACGAGCCCAGACTTC,CASRGTSPDF
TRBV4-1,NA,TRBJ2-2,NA,TGCGCCAGCAGCGCTCGGGACGGCCTCCAGTATAACACCGGGGAGCTGTTTTTT,CASSARDGLQYNTGELFF
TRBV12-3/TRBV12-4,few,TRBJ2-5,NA,TGTGCCAGCAGTTTCTTCCTTGGGACTGCCCAAGAGACCCAGTACTTC,CASSFFLGTAQETQYF
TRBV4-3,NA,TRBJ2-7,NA,TGCGCCAGCAGCCAAGAGTGGGGGCCCTACGAGCAGTACTTC,CASSQEWGPYEQYF
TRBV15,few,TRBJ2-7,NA,TGTGCCACCAGGAAAGGGACGGACTCCTACGAGCAGTACTTC,CATRKGTDSYEQYF
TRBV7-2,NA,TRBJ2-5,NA,TGTGCCAGCAGCTTAGTGGTCCCTCCGGGGACCCAGTACTTC,CASSLVVPPGTQYF
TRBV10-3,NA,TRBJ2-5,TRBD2,TGTGCCATCAGGGGGGGGGAGGGGCTAGCTGGAGAGACCCAGTACTTC,CAIRGGEGLAGETQYF
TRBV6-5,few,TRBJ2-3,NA,TGTGCCAGCAAACAGGCGATCACAGATACGCAGTATTTT,CASKQAITDTQYF
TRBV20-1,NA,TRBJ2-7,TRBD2,TGCAGTGCAGGGACTAGCGCCTACTCCTACGAGCAGTACTTC,CSAGTSAYSYEQYF
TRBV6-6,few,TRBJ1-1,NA,TGTGCCGGCAGTTGGCAGAACACTGAAGCTTTCTTT,CAGSWQNTEAFF
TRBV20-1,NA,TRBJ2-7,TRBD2,TGCAGTGCTACCCGCTCCCCCATACTAGCGGTCAGCTACGAGCAGTACTTC,CSATRSPILAVSYEQYF
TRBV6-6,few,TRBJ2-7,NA,TGTGCCAGCAGGGGGAACCCCTCCTACGAGCAGTACTTC,CASRGNPSYEQYF
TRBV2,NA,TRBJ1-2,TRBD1,TGTGCCAGCAGTGAAGAAGTATATGGGGACAGCTATGGCTACACCTTC,CASSEEVYGDSYGYTF